These 5 T cell receptor beta chains were all obtained from the same sample, sequenced in a study of cytomegalovirus exposure and HLA in healthy donors. The study ran its PCR with 60 Vbeta and 13 Jbeta primers. Produced via immunoSEQ multiplex PCR; TCRdb's table is partial and in-frame only. The table includes about 150,000 clones, over 60% detected once. What was sequenced was PBMCs. Source of these receptors: a man in his forties in good health and CMV-seropositive.

The V call is TRBV5-1, the J call TRBJ1-2; TRBD1 agrees at 7 bases. Germline-derived CDR1 and CDR2 are SGHRS and YFSETQ. The V and J ends lost 5 bases and 2 bases, in that order; junction bases with no gene match: 9. The CDR3 contains 15 residues. CDR3: CASRYTTGANYGYTF. The CDR3 nucleotides are TGCGCCAGCAGATATACTACAGGGGCAAACTATGGCTACACCTTC.

The CDR3 nucleotides are TGCAGCGCTGGGACAGGGAGCACAGATACGCAGTATTTT. The encoded protein is CSAGTGSTDTQYF. V and J are TRBV29-1 and TRBJ2-3, with 9 bases aligning to TRBD1. Germline-derived CDR1 and CDR2 are SQVTM and ANQGSEA. The V segment lost 7 bases and the J segment 0 bases; nucleotides outside the gene matches: 2. This CDR3 is built from 13 residues.

The chain has TRBV7-8 and TRBJ2-5; 10 positions match TRBD2. CDR3 length: 14 residues. The V gene's germline CDR1 is SGHVS and CDR2 FQNEAQ. With 4 bases clipped from V and 5 bases from J, the junction kept 4 bases outside the gene matches. The CDR3 protein is CASSSRGLAETQYF. Written as DNA, the CDR3 is TGTGCCAGCAGCTCCCGGGGACTAGCGGAGACCCAGTACTTC.

The chain couples TRBV27 to TRBJ2-1; TRBD2 agrees at 11 bases. Per germline, CDR1 MNHEY and CDR2 SMNVEV (reference sequence). Trimming took 2 bases from V and 5 from J; bases not matched to a gene: 5. The CDR3 length is 16 residues. The CDR3 here is CASSLIPSGRHNEQFF. CDR3 in DNA: TGTGCCAGCAGTTTAATCCCTAGCGGGAGGCACAATGAGCAGTTCTTC.

V gene TRBV18 combines with J gene TRBJ2-1; tentative D call: TRBD2 (5 bases). Trimming left V 0 bases short and J 7 bases short, with 10 bases between. The length of the CDR3 is 14 residues. Per the germline V gene, CDR1 is KGHSH and CDR2 is LQKENI. The CDR3 nucleotides are TGTGCCAGCTCACCACCCCCCGTAGCGAATGAGCAGTTCTTC. This translates into CASSPPPVANEQFF. The full variable domain, rest sourced from reference TRBV18 and TRBJ2-1, is NAGVMQNPRHLVRRRGQEARLRCSPMKGHSHVYWYRQLPEEGLKFMVYLQKENIIDESGMPKERFSAEFPKEGPSILRIQQVVRGDSAAYFCASSPPPVANEQFFGPGTRLTVL.